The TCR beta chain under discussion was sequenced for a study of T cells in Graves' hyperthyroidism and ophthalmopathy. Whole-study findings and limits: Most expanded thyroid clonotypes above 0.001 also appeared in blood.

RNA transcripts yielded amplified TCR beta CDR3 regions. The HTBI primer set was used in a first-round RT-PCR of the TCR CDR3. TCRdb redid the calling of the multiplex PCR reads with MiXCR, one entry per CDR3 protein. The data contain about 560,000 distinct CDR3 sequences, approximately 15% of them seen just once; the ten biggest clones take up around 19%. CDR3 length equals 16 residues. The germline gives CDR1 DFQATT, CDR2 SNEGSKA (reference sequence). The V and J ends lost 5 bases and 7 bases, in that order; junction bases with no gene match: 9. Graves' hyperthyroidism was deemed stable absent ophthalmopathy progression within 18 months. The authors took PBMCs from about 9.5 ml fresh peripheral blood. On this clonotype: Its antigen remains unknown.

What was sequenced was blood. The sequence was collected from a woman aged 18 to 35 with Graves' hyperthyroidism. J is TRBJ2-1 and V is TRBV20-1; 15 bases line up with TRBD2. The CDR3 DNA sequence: TGCAGTGCTTTCACCTGGACTAGCGGGAGGGTGAATGAGCAGTTCTTC. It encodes CSAFTWTSGRVNEQFF.